This TCR beta chain came from a study of shared clonotypes between healthy human individuals. Study-wide background: Per-donor plates numbered three CD4 naive, three CD4 memory, two CD8 naive and one CD8 memory. General study points: Larger estimated richness was generally seen in naive subsets than in memory subsets.

The CDR3 runs 14 residues. V lost 5 bases to trimming and J lost 7 bases; unmatched junction nucleotides: 7. Germline V gives CDR1 SEHNR, CDR2 FQNEAQ (reference sequence). On this clone: Its antigen is as yet unknown.

CD45RO-negative, CCR7-selected cells formed the naive CD8 fraction, which excluded terminally differentiated effector memory CD45RA+ cells. For sorted subsets, roughly 200 ng DNA per replicate equaled roughly 29,000 T cell genomes. As processed by the authors: Junction-only sequences without quality scores came from ImmunoSEQ, so filtering differed. Here immunoSEQ multiplex PCR was the method, and the copy in TCRdb shows in-frame clones only, minus some. From that table come the V and J calls and clone size; the DNA was used to work out D and trimming. This table holds some 2 million clones, about 95% found once.

This chain uses TRBV7-9 with TRBJ1-4; 7 positions agree with TRBD1. The source is a man younger than 35 in good health. Specimen: naive CD8+ T cells sorted from blood. This chain's CDR3 is CASSDREGGEKLFF. DNA for the CDR3: TGTGCCAGCAGCGACAGGGAGGGAGGTGAAAAACTGTTTTTT.